The rows below give T cell receptor beta chains drawn from one sample of a study of regulatory T cells in long-lasting Graves disease. TCRdb reprocessed the multiplex PCR reads with MiXCR, giving one entry per CDR3 protein. The table shows over 350,000 distinct CDR3 sequences, with approximately 14% occurring only once. The same sample was also used in a study of T cells in Graves' hyperthyroidism and ophthalmopathy.

The material was peripheral blood mononuclear cells (PBMCs), obtained at new diagnosis, from a patient treated with antithyroid drugs. Receptors originate from a woman in her fifties or sixties with Graves disease. Each CDR3 is given with its conserved first and last residue. The D gene is left open where the match is weak. Size tells how often a clone was seen (once, few, many) or the class of an expanded clone, and some rows leave it out.

j_gene	abundance	d_gene	v_gene	CDR3aa	CDR3nt
TRBJ2-3	many	NA	TRBV6-1	CASNEGYTDTQYF	TGTGCCAGCAATGAGGGATACACAGATACGCAGTATTTT
TRBJ2-3	few	TRBD2	TRBV9	CASSVPSGTSTDTQYF	TGTGCCAGCAGCGTGCCTAGCGGGACTAGCACAGATACGCAGTATTTT
TRBJ2-5	NA	TRBD2	TRBV4-1	CASSQDVGTRALQETQYF	TGCGCCAGCAGCCAAGATGTGGGGACTAGGGCCCTCCAAGAGACCCAGTACTTC
TRBJ2-3	NA	TRBD2	TRBV4-1	CASSRAGTSRGTDTQYF	TGCGCCAGCAGCCGAGCGGGGACTAGCCGAGGCACAGATACGCAGTATTTT
TRBJ1-2	NA	NA	TRBV29-1	CSVMGGTYGYTF	TGCAGCGTGATGGGGGGGACCTATGGCTACACCTTC
TRBJ2-3	few	NA	TRBV10-3	CAISVGLLTDTQYF	TGTGCCATCAGTGTAGGACTCCTCACAGATACGCAGTATTTT
TRBJ2-3	many	NA	TRBV11-2	CASSPARGVTQYF	TGTGCCAGCAGCCCCGCTAGGGGGGTGACGCAGTATTTT
TRBJ2-7	NA	TRBD2	TRBV5-1	CASSHKAGAVYEQYF	TGCGCCAGCAGCCATAAAGCGGGAGCGGTGTACGAGCAGTACTTC
TRBJ1-2	NA	TRBD1	TRBV5-1	CASSLGQGEHGYTF	TGCGCCAGCAGCTTGGGACAGGGGGAGCATGGCTACACCTTC
TRBJ2-5	NA	NA	TRBV6-2/TRBV6-3	CASSGTTGGETQYF	TGTGCCAGTTCCGGGACCACCGGAGGAGAGACCCAGTACTTC
TRBJ1-5	many	TRBD1	TRBV28	CASRGQGGSNQPQHF	TGTGCCAGCAGAGGACAGGGTGGGAGCAATCAGCCCCAGCATTTT
TRBJ2-7	NA	TRBD2	TRBV6-1	CASSTQPGLAALRPPYEQYF	TGTGCCAGCAGCACACAACCGGGACTAGCGGCACTACGGCCCCCCTACGAGCAGTACTTC
TRBJ2-5	NA	NA	TRBV5-1	CASRSERQETQYF	TGCGCCAGCAGATCCGAGCGCCAAGAGACCCAGTACTTC
TRBJ2-3	many	NA	TRBV7-9	CASSARDSGTITDTQYF	TGTGCCAGCAGCGCTCGGGATTCCGGGACGATCACAGATACGCAGTATTTT
TRBJ1-1	NA	TRBD1	TRBV7-3	CASSFNRGAEAFF	TGTGCCAGCAGCTTTAACAGGGGGGCTGAAGCTTTCTTT
TRBJ1-2	NA	NA	TRBV5-1	CASSLNQGNYGYTF	TGCGCCAGCAGCTTGAATCAGGGGAACTATGGCTACACCTTC
TRBJ2-3	many	NA	TRBV11-2	CASSLAGPSTDTQYF	TGTGCCAGCAGCTTAGCGGGACCTAGCACAGATACGCAGTATTTT
TRBJ1-5	many	NA	TRBV28	CASSKSALRGNQPQHF	TGTGCCAGCAGTAAAAGTGCCCTCCGCGGTAATCAGCCCCAGCATTTT
TRBJ2-1	NA	TRBD2	TRBV12-3/TRBV12-4	CASPAGVYNEQFF	TGTGCCAGCCCAGCGGGGGTCTACAATGAGCAGTTCTTC
TRBJ2-1	many	TRBD2	TRBV27	CASSLRRGLADYNEQFF	TGTGCCAGCAGTTTAAGAAGGGGACTAGCGGACTACAATGAGCAGTTCTTC
TRBJ2-7	NA	NA	TRBV7-7	CASSFSGSDKQYF	TGTGCTAGCAGCTTCTCAGGGTCCGACAAGCAGTACTTC
TRBJ2-2	NA	NA	TRBV6-9	CASSIRNTYTGELFF	TGTGCCAGCAGTATTCGAAACACATACACCGGGGAGCTGTTTTTT
TRBJ1-1	NA	NA	TRBV20-1	CSASRGGSTEAFF	TGCAGTGCTAGTCGGGGCGGGAGCACTGAAGCTTTCTTT
TRBJ1-2	many	NA	TRBV9	CASSVDSGIYGYTF	TGTGCCAGCAGCGTAGACTCAGGGATCTATGGCTACACCTTC
TRBJ2-1	NA	NA	TRBV10-3	CAISDGVFDNEQFF	TGTGCCATCAGTGATGGAGTATTTGACAATGAGCAGTTCTTC
TRBJ2-3	NA	TRBD2	TRBV3-1	CASSQDASGADTQYF	TGTGCCAGCAGCCAAGATGCTAGCGGGGCAGATACGCAGTATTTT
TRBJ2-1	many	TRBD1	TRBV7-3	CASSFFGTGVSNEQFF	TGTGCCAGCAGCTTCTTCGGGACAGGGGTCAGCAATGAGCAGTTCTTC
TRBJ2-6	NA	NA	TRBV20-1	CSAPWLSGANVLTF	TGCAGTGCGCCCTGGCTCTCTGGGGCCAACGTCCTGACTTTC
TRBJ2-1	few	TRBD2	TRBV28	CASSQRTSGYPYNEQFF	TGTGCCAGCAGCCAAAGGACTAGCGGGTATCCCTACAATGAGCAGTTCTTC
TRBJ2-3	many	NA	TRBV20-1	CSAPGGGTDTQYF	TGCAGTGCCCCAGGAGGGGGCACAGATACGCAGTATTTT
TRBJ1-4	few	TRBD1	TRBV6-9	CASSSGTGDEKLFF	TGTGCCAGCAGCTCCGGGACAGGAGATGAAAAACTGTTTTTT
TRBJ2-3	NA	NA	TRBV20-1	CSALVGDTQYF	TGCAGTGCCCTGGTGGGAGATACGCAGTATTTT
TRBJ2-1	NA	TRBD2	TRBV24-1	CATSDSPGLAGGIEQFF	TGTGCCACCAGTGATAGTCCGGGACTAGCGGGAGGTATTGAGCAGTTCTTC
TRBJ2-1	many	TRBD2	TRBV6-2/TRBV6-3	CASSPTSGIYNEQFF	TGTGCCAGCAGCCCTACTAGCGGAATATACAATGAGCAGTTCTTC
TRBJ2-3	NA	TRBD2	TRBV5-1	CASSLFGGAGAGDTQYF	TGCGCCAGCAGCTTGTTTGGTGGAGCGGGAGCGGGAGATACGCAGTATTTT
TRBJ2-5	few	TRBD1	TRBV28	CASRSDRGWGETQYF	TGTGCCAGCAGATCAGACAGGGGATGGGGTGAGACCCAGTACTTC
TRBJ2-3	few	NA	TRBV3-1	CASSPVGGTVSSTDTQYF	TGTGCCAGCAGCCCGGTGGGGGGAACGGTCTCTAGCACAGATACGCAGTATTTT
TRBJ2-1	many	NA	TRBV28	CASSSMVSYNEQFF	TGTGCCAGCAGTTCCATGGTATCCTACAATGAGCAGTTCTTC
TRBJ2-2	few	TRBD2	TRBV6-1	CASSEGGGRGRTGELFF	TGTGCCAGCAGTGAAGGGGGAGGGAGGGGACGAACCGGGGAGCTGTTTTTT
TRBJ1-2	NA	NA	TRBV29-1	CSVSPNTGINGYTF	TGCAGCGTTTCCCCTAACACAGGGATCAATGGCTACACCTTC
TRBJ2-1	NA	NA	TRBV19	CASSIVATSYNEQFF	TGTGCCAGTAGTATAGTAGCGACTTCATACAATGAGCAGTTCTTC
TRBJ2-4	few	TRBD1	TRBV6-1	CASRSDRGGTKNIQYF	TGTGCCAGCAGGTCGGACAGGGGAGGAACCAAAAACATTCAGTACTTC
TRBJ1-5	few	NA	TRBV7-8	CASSLGSGGQPQHF	TGTGCCAGCAGCTTAGGCTCTGGGGGTCAGCCCCAGCATTTT
TRBJ2-1	NA	NA	TRBV20-1	CRTTGIKSSYNEQSF	TGCAGGACTACAGGGATAAAGAGCTCCTACAATGAGCAGTCCTTC
TRBJ1-5	many	NA	TRBV28	CASSSPGTYSNQPQHF	TGTGCCAGCAGTTCCCCCGGGACTTATAGCAATCAGCCCCAGCATTTT
TRBJ2-7	many	TRBD1	TRBV7-9	CASSSGTGYDEQYF	TGTGCCAGCAGCTCCGGGACAGGGTACGACGAGCAGTACTTC
TRBJ2-1	NA	NA	TRBV5-4	CASSSAPTGTPLGYDEQFF	TGTGCCAGCAGCTCGGCGCCGACCGGGACCCCTCTAGGATATGATGAGCAGTTCTTC
TRBJ1-6	many	NA	TRBV2	CASKGSDAYNSPLHF	TGTGCCAGCAAAGGGTCGGACGCCTATAATTCACCCCTCCACTTT
TRBJ2-5	many	TRBD2	TRBV27	CASSPGGGIQTQYF	TGTGCCAGCAGTCCCGGGGGGGGGATTCAGACCCAGTACTTC
TRBJ1-4	many	TRBD1	TRBV11-2	CASSKQGVREKLFF	TGTGCCAGCAGCAAACAGGGGGTTCGGGAAAAACTGTTTTTT
TRBJ1-1	many	NA	TRBV7-9	CASSLAAHPFEAFF	TGTGCCAGCAGCTTAGCGGCGCACCCTTTTGAAGCTTTCTTT
TRBJ2-1	once	NA	TRBV19	CASSIRDRGLAGVPYSEQFF	TGTGCCAGTAGTATACGAGACAGGGGGCTAGCGGGAGTCCCATACAGTGAGCAGTTCTTC
TRBJ2-7	many	NA	TRBV27	CASSPLPRESSYEQYF	TGTGCCAGCAGTCCCTTGCCTAGGGAAAGCTCCTACGAGCAGTACTTC
TRBJ2-5	few	NA	TRBV7-3	CASSSQGDGEAQYF	TGTGCCAGCAGCTCCCAGGGGGATGGGGAGGCCCAGTACTTC